This TCR beta chain was recorded in a study of cytomegalovirus exposure and HLA in healthy donors. The CDR3 runs to 13 residues. Trimming took off 5 bases at V and 2 bases at J, with 8 bases between the two ends. Per the germline V gene, CDR1 is SGHNT and CDR2 is YENEEA. PCR was performed using 60 Vbeta and 13 Jbeta primers. Sequenced by immunoSEQ multiplex PCR; TCRdb stores in-frame clones only, minus some. The sample shows 130,000 or so clones, roughly 8.3% of them seen only once. This clone was counted only a few times. The sample taken for sequencing was PBMCs. This receptor was taken from a man aged 40-49 years in good health and CMV-seronegative. The chain employs TRBV11-3 and TRBJ2-3; D is ambiguous. The CDR3 here is CASSPGSTDTQYF. CDR3 in DNA: TGTGCCAGCAGCCCCGGGTCCACAGATACGCAGTATTTT.